These 5 T cell receptor beta chains came from one sample sequenced in a study of response to subunit inactivated influenza vaccine. TCRdb redid the calling of the RT-PCR reads with MiXCR, one entry per CDR3 protein. The data hold hundreds of thousands of distinct CDR3 sequences, with around 13% observed a single time. The sequenced sample was PBMCs from blood, obtained about 14 days before vaccination. All receptors come from a man in his forties or fifties who received an inactivated influenza vaccine.

The chain couples TRBV11-2 to TRBJ2-2, with 7 nucleotides matching TRBD1. CDR1 is SGHAT and CDR2 is FQNNGV in the germline V gene. V shed 3 bases and J 6 bases; nucleotides not matched to a gene: 4. The CDR3 has 14 amino acids. CDR3 sequence: CASSLLDRAGELFF. The CDR3 coding sequence is TGTGCCAGCAGCTTGCTCGACAGGGCCGGGGAGCTGTTTTTT.

In its sample, this clonotype was seen a few times. The V call is TRBV20-1, the J call TRBJ1-1, with 9 bases lining up with TRBD1. Germline V lookup: CDR1 DFQATT, CDR2 SNEGSKA (reference sequence). Trimming cost V 7 bases and J 4 bases; bases outside gene matches: 10. CDR3 length equals 14 residues. The CDR3: CSGDRAEGGTEAFF. DNA of the CDR3: TGCAGTGGGGACAGGGCAGAGGGTGGCACTGAAGCTTTCTTT.

The chain combines TRBV5-6 with TRBJ1-1; no clear D gene. Germline V gives CDR1 SGHDT, CDR2 YYEEEE. V lost 5 bases to trimming and J lost 2 bases, with 16 bases between them. The CDR3 has 15 residues. CDR3 in amino acids: CASSPTGRSNTEAFF. The CDR3, as DNA: TGTGCCAGCAGTCCAACCGGGCGCTCCAACACTGAAGCTTTCTTT.

A word on this clonotype: A much larger clone is a single base away; this may be a read error. The chain uses TRBV6-6 and TRBJ2-7; 8 bases map to TRBD1. CDR1 MNHNY and CDR2 SVGAGI come from the germline V gene (reference sequence). V was clipped by 7 bases and J by 8 bases; unmatched bases: 10. This CDR3 contains 13 residues. CDR3 protein: CASTLTGAGQQYF. The CDR3 coding sequence is TGTGCCAGCACCTTGACAGGGGCGGGGCAGCAGTACTTC.

The CDR3 region has the DNA TGCAGTGCTAGAGATGGGCTCCGGGTAGGGGGGCAGTATTTT. Protein sequence: CSARDGLRVGGQYF. The rearrangement joins TRBV20-1 to TRBJ2-3; TRBD1 is a possible D gene (6 bases). CDR1 is DFQATT and CDR2 is SNEGSKA in the germline V gene (reference sequence). The CDR3 covers 14 residues. V lost 0 bases and J 11 bases, leaving 18 bases between the germline ends.